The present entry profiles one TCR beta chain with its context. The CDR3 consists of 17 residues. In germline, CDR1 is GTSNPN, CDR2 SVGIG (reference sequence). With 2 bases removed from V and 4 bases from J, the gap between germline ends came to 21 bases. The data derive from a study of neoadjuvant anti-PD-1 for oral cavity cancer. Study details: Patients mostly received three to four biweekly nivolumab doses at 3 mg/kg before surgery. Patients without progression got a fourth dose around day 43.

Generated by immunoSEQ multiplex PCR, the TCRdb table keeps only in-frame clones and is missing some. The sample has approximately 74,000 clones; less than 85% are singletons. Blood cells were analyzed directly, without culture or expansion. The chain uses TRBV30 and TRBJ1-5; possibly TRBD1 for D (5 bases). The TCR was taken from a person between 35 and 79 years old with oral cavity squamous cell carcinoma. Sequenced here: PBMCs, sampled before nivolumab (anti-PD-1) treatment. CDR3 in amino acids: CAWSTLGTQVPNQPQHF. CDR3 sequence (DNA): TGTGCCTGGAGTACCCTAGGGACCCAAGTCCCAAATCAGCCCCAGCATTTT.